A selection of T cell receptor beta chains follows, all from one sample in a study of blood T cell repertoires in COVID-19. Produced via immunoSEQ multiplex PCR; TCRdb's table is partial and in-frame only. The data contain nearly 350,000 clones, roughly 86% of them seen just once; the ten biggest clones take up 6% to 8.5%. The sample consisted of peripheral blood. Source of these receptors: a woman in her 70s with COVID-19, enrolled during active disease. CDR3s include the opening cysteine and the closing phenylalanine or tryptophan. D genes are given only for firm matches. Size is stated for part of the rows, as once, few or many counts, or as a class when the clone is expanded.

D gene	J gene	V gene	clone size	CDR3 DNA	CDR3 protein
NA	TRBJ2-5	TRBV13	NA	TGTGCCAGCAGCACCGGACAGTACCAAGAGACCCAGTACTTC	CASSTGQYQETQYF
NA	TRBJ1-1	TRBV9	NA	TGTGCCAGCAGCGTAGGGGGCCAGGTCACTGAAGCTTTCTTT	CASSVGGQVTEAFF
NA	TRBJ1-5	TRBV30	NA	TGTGCCTGGAGCAAGGAGTACAATCAGCCCCAGCATTTT	CAWSKEYNQPQHF
TRBD1	TRBJ1-2	TRBV5-1	NA	TGCGCCAGCAGTTATACAGGGGAGGAAGGCTACACCTTC	CASSYTGEEGYTF
NA	TRBJ1-2	TRBV28	NA	TGTGCCAGCAGTCAGGACAGAAGGTATGGCTACACCTTC	CASSQDRRYGYTF
NA	TRBJ2-7	TRBV12-3/TRBV12-4	NA	TGTGCCAGTGGGGAGTTCTACGAGCAGTACTTC	CASGEFYEQYF
TRBD1	TRBJ2-7	TRBV18	NA	TGTGCCAGCTCACCCCTTGACAGGGAGAGGCAGTACTTC	CASSPLDRERQYF
TRBD1	TRBJ1-2	TRBV18	few	TGTGCCAGCTCCTCACCGGTGACAGGGGACTATGGCTACACCTTC	CASSSPVTGDYGYTF
NA	TRBJ2-7	TRBV2	NA	TGTGCCAGCAGTGTGACAGCCCTCGCCTACGAGCAGTACTTC	CASSVTALAYEQYF
TRBD2	TRBJ2-1	TRBV6-2/TRBV6-3	NA	TGTGCCAGCAGCAGCGGGGGGCGCTCCTACAATGAGCAGTTCTTC	CASSSGGRSYNEQFF
NA	TRBJ1-2	TRBV24-1	NA	TGTGCCACCAGTGATTCCGCGGGCGGCTACACCTTC	CATSDSAGGYTF
NA	TRBJ1-2	TRBV3-1/TRBV3-2	NA	TGTGCCAGCAGCCAAGACAGTATTATAGGCTACACCTTC	CASSQDSIIGYTF
NA	TRBJ1-4	TRBV3-1/TRBV3-2	NA	TGTGCCAGCAGCCAAGATATGAGTAATGAAAAACTGTTTTTT	CASSQDMSNEKLFF
NA	TRBJ1-6	TRBV7-9	NA	TGTGCCAGCAGCTTAGCGGAGGGAGGGGGTTCACCCCTCCACTTT	CASSLAEGGGSPLHF
TRBD1	TRBJ1-1	TRBV13	NA	TGTGCCAGCAGCGCCCGTGACAGGGGGATTCCGAACACTGAAGCTTTCTTT	CASSARDRGIPNTEAFF
NA	TRBJ1-2	TRBV2	NA	TGTGCCAGCAGTGAGGCAGGGGTCCCCTATGGCTACACCTTC	CASSEAGVPYGYTF
TRBD2	TRBJ2-7	TRBV3-1/TRBV3-2	NA	TGTGCCAGCAGCCAGCGGACGGGGGGGAAGAATGAGCAGTACTTC	CASSQRTGGKNEQYF
NA	TRBJ1-5	TRBV27	NA	TGTGCCAGCAGGGTCGACGGGACTCTTAATAGCAATCAGCCCCAGCATTTT	CASRVDGTLNSNQPQHF
NA	TRBJ1-1	TRBV2	NA	TGTGCCAGCAGCGAACTGTCACAGGTGAACACTGAAGCTTTCTTT	CASSELSQVNTEAFF
TRBD1	TRBJ2-7	TRBV2	NA	TGTGCCTCGGGACAGGGGTACTACGAGCAGTACTTC	CASGQGYYEQYF
TRBD2	TRBJ2-2	TRBV3-1/TRBV3-2	NA	TGTGCCAGCAGCCAAGTTTACCGGGGGGGCGGCACCGGGGAGCTGTTTTTT	CASSQVYRGGGTGELFF
NA	TRBJ1-1	TRBV19	NA	TGTGCCAGTAGTATTCTGGACAGCTTGAACACTGAAGCTTTCTTT	CASSILDSLNTEAFF
NA	TRBJ2-3	TRBV5-5	NA	TGTGCCAGCAGCTTCGGAGGGATCGGAGATACGCAGTATTTT	CASSFGGIGDTQYF
NA	TRBJ1-2	TRBV12-3/TRBV12-4	NA	TGTGCCAGCAGTTTCCAGGGCGCGGTTGGCTACACCTTC	CASSFQGAVGYTF
NA	TRBJ1-1	TRBV19	NA	TGTGCCAGTAGTGAGGGCTGGGCTTTCTTT	CASSEGWAFF
NA	TRBJ2-7	TRBV7-8	few	TGTGCCAGCAGCTTAGAAACAGCCGTCTCCTACGAGCAGTACTTC	CASSLETAVSYEQYF
TRBD1	TRBJ1-1	TRBV6-5	NA	TGTGCCAGCAGAGGGGGCCACACTGAAGCTTTCTTT	CASRGGHTEAFF
NA	TRBJ1-1	TRBV5-1	NA	TGCGCCAGCCGCTTATCACCGGGGATTGAAGCTTTCTTT	CASRLSPGIEAFF
TRBD1	TRBJ1-6	TRBV19	few	TGTGCCAGTAGTATCACGGGGACAGGAAATTCACCCCTCCACTTT	CASSITGTGNSPLHF
TRBD1	TRBJ2-7	TRBV18	NA	TGTGCCAGCTCACCCGGGACAGGATCCTACGAGCAGTACTTC	CASSPGTGSYEQYF
NA	TRBJ1-5	TRBV24-1	NA	TGTGCCACCAGTGACCCGGGGGAAAATCAGCCCCAGCATTTT	CATSDPGENQPQHF
NA	TRBJ1-1	TRBV7-6	NA	TGTGCCAGCAGCTTAGGGAGGGGCAACACTGAAGCTTTCTTT	CASSLGRGNTEAFF
TRBD2	TRBJ2-5	TRBV3-1/TRBV3-2	NA	TGTGCCAGCAGCCTCTTTAGCGGGGGCCAAAAAGAGACCCAGTACTTC	CASSLFSGGQKETQYF
NA	TRBJ1-2	TRBV7-9	NA	TGTGCCAGCAGCTCGGGACAAGGGTTCTATGGCTACACCTTC	CASSSGQGFYGYTF
TRBD2	TRBJ2-1	TRBV11-2	NA	TGTGCCAGCACCGGCCTGGGGGGGTCCTACAATGAGCAGTTCTTC	CASTGLGGSYNEQFF
NA	TRBJ1-5	TRBV28	NA	TGTGCCAGCAGTTTACAGGAAAATAGCAATCAGCCCCAGCATTTT	CASSLQENSNQPQHF